These T cell receptor beta chains were read from a single sample in a study of shared clonotypes between healthy human individuals. The repertoire was sequenced with immunoSEQ multiplex PCR; TCRdb's copy has only in-frame clones and lacks some. The sample has just over 2,000,000 clones, 90% to 95% seen once. Sequencing was performed on naive CD4+ T cells sorted from blood. Every receptor here comes from a man between 18 and 35 years old in good health. Both conserved end residues are part of each CDR3. A D gene is named only where the DNA matches it firmly. Rows may omit the clone size; those that give it use once, few, many or a size class.

clone_size: .
j_call: TRBJ1-3
v_call: TRBV7-9
d_call: TRBD1
cdr3_nt: TGTGCCAGCAGCCCCGGACAGGGAGATGGAAACACCATATATTTT
cdr3_aa: CASSPGQGDGNTIYF

clone_size: once
j_call: TRBJ1-6
v_call: TRBV7-9
d_call: .
cdr3_nt: TGTGCCAGCAGCTTCCAGGCTGGGATAGATTCACCCCTCCACTTT
cdr3_aa: CASSFQAGIDSPLHF

clone_size: .
j_call: TRBJ2-2
v_call: TRBV6-1
d_call: TRBD1
cdr3_nt: TGTGCCAGCAGTGATAGGGGGCATACCGGGGAGCTGTTTTTT
cdr3_aa: CASSDRGHTGELFF

clone_size: .
j_call: TRBJ1-6
v_call: TRBV11-2
d_call: .
cdr3_nt: TGTGCCAGCAGCGCCTATGGCGGAAATTCACCCCTCCACTTT
cdr3_aa: CASSAYGGNSPLHF

clone_size: .
j_call: TRBJ2-2
v_call: TRBV11-2
d_call: .
cdr3_nt: TGTGCCAGCAGTTACGGGTCCCCTAGCAACACCGGGGAGCTGTTTTTT
cdr3_aa: CASSYGSPSNTGELFF

clone_size: .
j_call: TRBJ2-7
v_call: TRBV2
d_call: .
cdr3_nt: TGTGCCAGCAGCCGGACGGGCTACGAGCAGTACTTC
cdr3_aa: CASSRTGYEQYF

clone_size: .
j_call: TRBJ2-3
v_call: TRBV30
d_call: TRBD2
cdr3_nt: TGTGCCTGGAGCTCTAGCGGGATAGGAGATACGCAGTATTTT
cdr3_aa: CAWSSSGIGDTQYF

clone_size: .
j_call: TRBJ1-6
v_call: TRBV30
d_call: .
cdr3_nt: TGTGCCTGGAGCGGAATATTGGGCCCTAATTCACCCCTCCACTTT
cdr3_aa: CAWSGILGPNSPLHF

clone_size: .
j_call: TRBJ2-3
v_call: TRBV10-1
d_call: .
cdr3_nt: TGCGCCAGCAGTGAGGAGGGGGGGCCGGCACAACATGCAGATACGCAGTATTTT
cdr3_aa: CASSEEGGPAQHADTQYF

clone_size: .
j_call: TRBJ2-7
v_call: TRBV11-2
d_call: TRBD1
cdr3_nt: TGTGCCAGCAGCCCGGGGACAGCCACCTACGAGCAGTACTTC
cdr3_aa: CASSPGTATYEQYF

clone_size: .
j_call: TRBJ2-7
v_call: TRBV10-1
d_call: .
cdr3_nt: TGCGCCAGCAGCCCGGGACAACCCTACGAGCAGTACTTC
cdr3_aa: CASSPGQPYEQYF

clone_size: once
j_call: TRBJ2-2
v_call: TRBV11-3
d_call: .
cdr3_nt: TGTGCCAGCAGCTTTTCAGGACCACTGGGGACCGGGGAGCTGTTTTTT
cdr3_aa: CASSFSGPLGTGELFF

clone_size: .
j_call: TRBJ1-5
v_call: TRBV12-5
d_call: .
cdr3_nt: TGTGCTAGTGCCCTAACAGGTGTCCGCCCAGGGAGGCAGCCCCAGCATTTT
cdr3_aa: CASALTGVRPGRQPQHF

clone_size: .
j_call: TRBJ2-5
v_call: TRBV7-9
d_call: TRBD2
cdr3_nt: TGTGCCAGCAGCCGACTAGCGGGGGGCCAAGAGACCCAGTACTTC
cdr3_aa: CASSRLAGGQETQYF

clone_size: .
j_call: TRBJ1-2
v_call: TRBV12-5
d_call: TRBD1
cdr3_nt: TGTGCTAGTGGAGAGGGACAGGTTGTAGGCTACACCTTC
cdr3_aa: CASGEGQVVGYTF

clone_size: .
j_call: TRBJ1-6
v_call: TRBV27
d_call: .
cdr3_nt: TGTGCCAGCAGTTTTTTTCCGAATTCACCCCTCCACTTT
cdr3_aa: CASSFFPNSPLHF

clone_size: .
j_call: TRBJ1-2
v_call: TRBV25-1
d_call: .
cdr3_nt: TGTGCCAGCAGTGGGGGGCCTCGAGGAGGAGGCTACACCTTC
cdr3_aa: CASSGGPRGGGYTF

clone_size: .
j_call: TRBJ2-7
v_call: TRBV6-5
d_call: .
cdr3_nt: TGTGCCAGCAGCCGGGCAGGAATATACGAGCAGTACTTC
cdr3_aa: CASSRAGIYEQYF

clone_size: .
j_call: TRBJ1-5
v_call: TRBV18
d_call: .
cdr3_nt: TGTGCCAGCTCACCGGAAGGACGTCAGCCCCAGCATTTT
cdr3_aa: CASSPEGRQPQHF

clone_size: .
j_call: TRBJ2-7
v_call: TRBV19
d_call: TRBD1
cdr3_nt: TGTGCCAGTAGCCCGGACAGGGGGCCCTACGAGCAGTACTTC
cdr3_aa: CASSPDRGPYEQYF

clone_size: .
j_call: TRBJ1-4
v_call: TRBV6-1
d_call: .
cdr3_nt: TGTGCCAGCACCTTGCGGGGGGGCGGAAATGAAAAACTGTTTTTT
cdr3_aa: CASTLRGGGNEKLFF

clone_size: .
j_call: TRBJ1-3
v_call: TRBV5-3
d_call: .
cdr3_nt: TGTGCCAGAAGCCCTACGGCGGAGGGGTGCTCTGGAAACACCATATATTTT
cdr3_aa: CARSPTAEGCSGNTIYF

clone_size: .
j_call: TRBJ2-3
v_call: TRBV6-1
d_call: .
cdr3_nt: TGTGCCAGCCGAATAGGGTCCGGGGATACGCAGTATTTT
cdr3_aa: CASRIGSGDTQYF

clone_size: .
j_call: TRBJ1-4
v_call: TRBV4-3
d_call: .
cdr3_nt: TGCGCCAGCAGCCAAGGGCGGGGGGAGGATGAAAAACTGTTTTTT
cdr3_aa: CASSQGRGEDEKLFF

clone_size: .
j_call: TRBJ2-3
v_call: TRBV30
d_call: .
cdr3_nt: TGTGCCTGGAGTGTCCGGGCCATGCGGGATACGCAGTATTTT
cdr3_aa: CAWSVRAMRDTQYF

clone_size: .
j_call: TRBJ1-1
v_call: TRBV10-1
d_call: .
cdr3_nt: TGCGCCGGTCAACGTCTGTCGGACACTGAAGCTTTCTTT
cdr3_aa: CAGQRLSDTEAFF

clone_size: .
j_call: TRBJ2-1
v_call: TRBV6-1
d_call: TRBD1
cdr3_nt: TGTGCCTGCCATCTTGGGACAGGGGGGAATGAGCAGTTCTTC
cdr3_aa: CACHLGTGGNEQFF

clone_size: once
j_call: TRBJ2-5
v_call: TRBV28
d_call: TRBD1
cdr3_nt: TGTGCCAGTACAACCAAGGACAGGGTTTTGTGGGGGATTCAAGAGACCCAGTACTTC
cdr3_aa: CASTTKDRVLWGIQETQYF

clone_size: .
j_call: TRBJ2-1
v_call: TRBV4-2
d_call: .
cdr3_nt: TGTGCCAGCAGCCAAGCTAGGGACGATGCGGAGCAGTTCTTC
cdr3_aa: CASSQARDDAEQFF

clone_size: .
j_call: TRBJ2-7
v_call: TRBV6-5
d_call: .
cdr3_nt: TGTGCCAGCACCCCCGGGCAGGGGTATAGTGAGCAGTACTTC
cdr3_aa: CASTPGQGYSEQYF

clone_size: .
j_call: TRBJ2-2
v_call: TRBV18
d_call: .
cdr3_nt: TGTGCCAGCTCACCTGGCGGCGGGGAGCTGTTTTTT
cdr3_aa: CASSPGGGELFF

clone_size: .
j_call: TRBJ1-6
v_call: TRBV10-3
d_call: .
cdr3_nt: TGTGCCATCAGTGAGTCTAAAGTCGGCAGCGGTTCACCCCTCCACTTT
cdr3_aa: CAISESKVGSGSPLHF

clone_size: .
j_call: TRBJ2-1
v_call: TRBV29-1
d_call: TRBD2
cdr3_nt: TGCAGCGTAGGCTATCGACTAGCGAGTGACAATGAGCAGTTCTTC
cdr3_aa: CSVGYRLASDNEQFF

clone_size: .
j_call: TRBJ2-3
v_call: TRBV5-1
d_call: .
cdr3_nt: TGCGCCAGCAGCCCCGACTCGACTGGGACAGATACGCAGTATTTT
cdr3_aa: CASSPDSTGTDTQYF

clone_size: once
j_call: TRBJ1-5
v_call: TRBV7-9
d_call: TRBD1
cdr3_nt: TGTGCCAGCAGCCTTGGACAGGGCAATCAGCCCCAGCATTTT
cdr3_aa: CASSLGQGNQPQHF

clone_size: once
j_call: TRBJ2-7
v_call: TRBV4-3
d_call: .
cdr3_nt: TGCGCCAGCAGCCGCGCTAGCGCGCCCGACTACGAGCAGTACTTC
cdr3_aa: CASSRASAPDYEQYF

clone_size: .
j_call: TRBJ2-1
v_call: TRBV18
d_call: TRBD2
cdr3_nt: TGTGCCAGCTCACCACCTTATAGCGGGGGGAACAATGAGCAGTTCTTC
cdr3_aa: CASSPPYSGGNNEQFF

clone_size: .
j_call: TRBJ1-5
v_call: TRBV30
d_call: TRBD1
cdr3_nt: TGTGCCTGGAGTACCTCCGGACAGGGAGGTCAGCCCCAGCATTTT
cdr3_aa: CAWSTSGQGGQPQHF

clone_size: .
j_call: TRBJ2-3
v_call: TRBV4-1
d_call: .
cdr3_nt: TGCGCCAGCAGCCAAGAATCCGGGAAAAACACAGATACGCAGTATTTT
cdr3_aa: CASSQESGKNTDTQYF

clone_size: .
j_call: TRBJ1-1
v_call: TRBV6-4
d_call: TRBD1
cdr3_nt: TGTGCCAGCAGATTGGGCCGGGACAGGGGGCAATGCACTGAAGCTTTCTTT
cdr3_aa: CASRLGRDRGQCTEAFF

clone_size: .
j_call: TRBJ1-1
v_call: TRBV25-1
d_call: .
cdr3_nt: TGTGCCAGCAGTGATGCTTTCTTT
cdr3_aa: CASSDAFF

clone_size: .
j_call: TRBJ1-2
v_call: TRBV28
d_call: .
cdr3_nt: TGTGCCAGCAGTTTAGTGGGACCGAACTATGGCTACACCTTC
cdr3_aa: CASSLVGPNYGYTF

clone_size: .
j_call: TRBJ2-3
v_call: TRBV10-3
d_call: TRBD2
cdr3_nt: TGTGCCATCAGTTCCGGTGTAGCGGGGCCCGATACGCAGTATTTT
cdr3_aa: CAISSGVAGPDTQYF

clone_size: few
j_call: TRBJ1-5
v_call: TRBV6-5
d_call: TRBD1
cdr3_nt: TGTGCCAGCAGTCCGACAGGGGGACAGCCCCAGCATTTT
cdr3_aa: CASSPTGGQPQHF

clone_size: .
j_call: TRBJ2-5
v_call: TRBV5-1
d_call: TRBD2
cdr3_nt: TGCGCCAGCAGCGTGGGACTAGCAAGGGTTCGGGAGACCCAGTACTTC
cdr3_aa: CASSVGLARVRETQYF

clone_size: .
j_call: TRBJ2-7
v_call: TRBV12-5
d_call: TRBD2
cdr3_nt: TGTGCTAGTGGTCTGGGACTAGCGGGAGGAAACTCCTACGAGCAGTACTTC
cdr3_aa: CASGLGLAGGNSYEQYF

clone_size: .
j_call: TRBJ2-3
v_call: TRBV6-1
d_call: TRBD2
cdr3_nt: TGTGCCAGCAGTGGGACTAGCGGGGCCCCCGAAGATACGCAGTATTTT
cdr3_aa: CASSGTSGAPEDTQYF

clone_size: .
j_call: TRBJ2-5
v_call: TRBV7-2
d_call: .
cdr3_nt: TGTGCCAGCAGCTTTTTCCCCCAAACCCAGTACTTC
cdr3_aa: CASSFFPQTQYF

clone_size: .
j_call: TRBJ2-1
v_call: TRBV28
d_call: TRBD2
cdr3_nt: TGTGCCAGCAACCCGACTAGCGGCCTAAGCTCCTACAATGAGCAGTTCTTC
cdr3_aa: CASNPTSGLSSYNEQFF

clone_size: .
j_call: TRBJ2-3
v_call: TRBV10-3
d_call: TRBD2
cdr3_nt: TGTGCCATCAGTCAAACTAGCGGGAGGGCCGAAGAGGGCACAGATACGCAGTATTTT
cdr3_aa: CAISQTSGRAEEGTDTQYF

clone_size: .
j_call: TRBJ1-1
v_call: TRBV6-5
d_call: .
cdr3_nt: TGTGCCAGCAGTTACGGGGCTTTCGGCGGCACTGAAGCTTTCTTT
cdr3_aa: CASSYGAFGGTEAFF

clone_size: .
j_call: TRBJ2-7
v_call: TRBV9
d_call: TRBD1
cdr3_nt: TGTGCCAGCAGCGTAGGACAGGGGGCAACCTACGAGCAGTACTTC
cdr3_aa: CASSVGQGATYEQYF

clone_size: .
j_call: TRBJ2-7
v_call: TRBV5-4
d_call: .
cdr3_nt: TGTGCCAGCACCTTTCTTGGGGCTTACGAGCAGTACTTC
cdr3_aa: CASTFLGAYEQYF

clone_size: .
j_call: TRBJ1-2
v_call: TRBV6-5
d_call: TRBD1
cdr3_nt: TGTGCCAGCAGATACCAGGGGGCCGACTATGGCTACACCTTC
cdr3_aa: CASRYQGADYGYTF

clone_size: .
j_call: TRBJ2-7
v_call: TRBV6-5
d_call: .
cdr3_nt: TGTGCCACCAGGTCCGGGACGGATAACTACGAGCAGTACTTC
cdr3_aa: CATRSGTDNYEQYF

clone_size: .
j_call: TRBJ2-5
v_call: TRBV5-1
d_call: .
cdr3_nt: TGCGCCAGCAGCTTGCCCCAACTGCGGGGTTTTCCCGAGACCCAGTACTTC
cdr3_aa: CASSLPQLRGFPETQYF

clone_size: .
j_call: TRBJ1-4
v_call: TRBV7-2
d_call: .
cdr3_nt: TGTGCCAGCAGCTTAGGGGGGGATAGTGAAAAACTGTTTTTT
cdr3_aa: CASSLGGDSEKLFF

clone_size: .
j_call: TRBJ2-5
v_call: TRBV9
d_call: .
cdr3_nt: TGTGCCAGCAGCGCCGGTTTAGGGGAAGAGACCCAGTACTTC
cdr3_aa: CASSAGLGEETQYF

clone_size: .
j_call: TRBJ2-2
v_call: TRBV9
d_call: TRBD1
cdr3_nt: TGTGCCAGCAGCCCCGGGACAGGGGTTAACACCGGGGAGCTGTTTTTT
cdr3_aa: CASSPGTGVNTGELFF

clone_size: .
j_call: TRBJ1-1
v_call: TRBV4-3
d_call: .
cdr3_nt: TGCGCCAGCCAGGGCATGGGCAACACTGAAGCTTTCTTT
cdr3_aa: CASQGMGNTEAFF